The 29 T cell receptor beta chains given below trace back to one sample, sequenced in a study of T cell changes during pregnancy in multiple sclerosis. Here immunoSEQ multiplex PCR was the method, and the copy in TCRdb shows in-frame clones only, minus some. This table holds fewer than 140,000 clones, less than 95% found once. The sample consisted of peripheral blood, taken after pregnancy. These receptor sequences come from a female donor with multiple sclerosis, enrolled in a pregnancy study.

The J gene is TRBJ1-1, the V gene TRBV6-1; 12 nucleotides line up with TRBD1. The CDR3 loop spans 13 amino acids. Losses at the gene ends were 5 bases for V and 8 bases for J; bases not matched to a gene: 3. Germline-derived CDR1 and CDR2 are MNHNS and SASEGT. The CDR3: CASSTGTGGEAFF. CDR3 nucleotides: TGTGCCAGCAGTACCGGGACAGGGGGCGAAGCTTTCTTT.

The chain recombines TRBV6-6 with TRBJ2-5; 8 bases are a match to TRBD2. Germline trimming cut 2 bases from V and 3 bases from J; bases unmatched to any gene: 5. Germline loops: CDR1 MNHNY, CDR2 SVGAGI (reference sequence). The CDR3 is 15 amino acids. The DNA for the CDR3 is TGTGCCAGCAGTTACGGAGCGGGGGAGGAAGAGACCCAGTACTTC. This translates into CASSYGAGEEETQYF.

In this sample, this clone turned up many times. The genes are TRBV2 and TRBJ1-2, with D maybe TRBD1 (6 bases). V dropped 5 bases and J dropped 8 bases, with 9 bases sitting between them. CDR3 length: 11 amino acids. CDR1 and CDR2 (germline): SNHLY, FYNNEI. The CDR3 loop reads CASSWGQGYTF. CDR3 sequence (DNA): TGTGCCAGCAGTTGGGGGCAAGGCTACACCTTC.

CDR3 amino acids: CASSLGPLNTEAFF. Here the CDR3 DNA reads TGCGCCAGCAGCTTGGGGCCTTTGAACACTGAAGCTTTCTTT. The chain uses TRBV5-1 and TRBJ1-1; D is ambiguous. Germline V gene lookup returns CDR1 SGHRS and CDR2 YFSETQ. The CDR3 loop spans 14 amino acids. The V gene lost 0 bases and the J gene lost 0 bases, with 6 bases spanning the gap.

The genes are TRBV16 and TRBJ1-1; D unresolved. Germline V gene lookup returns CDR1 KGHSY and CDR2 FQNENV. This CDR3 is built from 13 residues. V was pared by 4 bases and J by 3 bases, with 9 bases between. CDR3 nucleotide sequence: TGTGCCAGCAGCCCAATACTGGACACTGAAGCTTTCTTT. Amino acids: CASSPILDTEAFF.

The rearrangement uses TRBV19 and TRBJ2-1; TRBD2 aligns across 13 bases. This CDR3 comprises 17 residues. The germline V gene has CDR1 LNHDA and CDR2 SQIVND (reference sequence). Losses at the gene ends were 5 bases for V and 2 bases for J; bases not matched to a gene: 6. The CDR3 bases are TGTGCCAGTAGTCGACTAGCGGGAGGAGGGACCTACAATGAGCAGTTCTTC. Translation gives CASSRLAGGGTYNEQFF.

The V call is TRBV29-1, the J call TRBJ2-5; 8 bases are a match to TRBD2. The CDR3 contains 14 residues. Per the germline V gene, CDR1 is SQVTM and CDR2 is ANQGSEA. The V segment lost 4 bases and the J segment 5 bases; nucleotides outside the gene matches: 9. CDR3 amino acids: CSVVNGGARETQYF. CDR3 sequence (DNA): TGCAGCGTTGTCAACGGGGGGGCGCGGGAGACCCAGTACTTC.

The V call is TRBV4-1, the J call TRBJ1-3, with 7 bases that match TRBD1. The CDR3 runs 13 residues. Trimming at V came to 8 bases and at J to 4 bases, leaving 5 bases not matched to a gene. Germline CDR1 is MGHRA and CDR2 is YSYEKL. CDR3 amino acids: CASGQAAGNTIYF. CDR3 nucleotides: TGCGCCAGCGGACAGGCGGCGGGAAACACCATATATTTT.

V is TRBV27 and J is TRBJ2-7; the D is unclear. V was pared by 2 bases and J by 0 bases, with 5 bases between. CDR1 is MNHEY and CDR2 is SMNVEV in the germline V gene (reference sequence). The CDR3 runs to 13 residues. CDR3 amino acids: CASSLHSSYEQYF. The CDR3 nucleotides read TGTGCCAGCAGTTTACACAGCTCCTACGAGCAGTACTTC.

This clone was detected only once. V usage is TRBV9 and J usage is TRBJ2-3, with D hard to call. V lost 1 base to trimming and J lost 0 bases, with 6 bases between them. CDR3 length: 14 amino acids. The germline V gene encodes CDR1 SGDLS and CDR2 YYNGEE. CDR3 sequence reads: CASSVKQSTDTQYF. The CDR3 DNA reads as TGTGCCAGCAGCGTAAAACAGAGCACAGATACGCAGTATTTT.

In this sample, this clone turned up a few times. J is TRBJ1-4 and V is TRBV7-9, with TRBD1 matching 7 bases. Germline-derived CDR1 and CDR2 are SEHNR and FQNEAQ (reference sequence). The CDR3 is made up of 14 amino acids. J was trimmed by 3 bases and V by 3 bases; bases with no gene match: 1. This CDR3 reads CASSLDRPNEKLFF. The CDR3 DNA reads TGTGCCAGCAGCTTGGACAGGCCTAATGAAAAACTGTTTTTT. Looking up the rest from reference TRBV7-9 and TRBJ1-4 gives the full variable domain: DTGVSQNPRHKITKRGQNVTFRCDPISEHNRLYWYRQTLGQGPEFLTYFQNEAQLEKSRLLSDRFSAERPKGSFSTLEIQRTEQGDSAMYLCASSLDRPNEKLFFGSGTQLSVL.

The rearrangement joins TRBV9 to TRBJ2-7, with D perhaps TRBD2 (5 bases). CDR1 SGDLS and CDR2 YYNGEE come from the germline V gene. The CDR3 has 14 residues. Trimming removed 4 bases from V and 0 bases from J, with 11 bases in between. The CDR3 sequence is CASSPREFSYEQYF. In DNA, the CDR3 is TGTGCCAGCAGCCCTCGGGAATTCTCCTACGAGCAGTACTTC.

This clone showed up just once. The chain links TRBV29-1 to TRBJ1-1, with D maybe TRBD1 (6 bases). Per germline, CDR1 SQVTM and CDR2 ANQGSEA. The CDR3 sequence is 13 residues long. V dropped 7 bases and J dropped 4 bases, with 16 bases sitting between them. In DNA, the CDR3 is TGCAGCGCCTTACAGGGTGGGGGCACTGAAGCTTTCTTT. This sequence encodes CSALQGGGTEAFF.

The chain joins TRBV6-1 to TRBJ1-1, with D possibly being TRBD1 (6 bases). From germline, CDR1 is MNHNS and CDR2 SASEGT. V lost 7 bases, J lost 5 bases, and 17 bases lay in between. This CDR3 is built from 14 residues. The CDR3 DNA follows: TGTGCCAGCATGCCCGTGGGGGCCAGGACTGAAGCTTTCTTT. Translated, it gives CASMPVGARTEAFF.

The chain is built from TRBV5-6 and TRBJ2-5; 8 bases agree with TRBD2. The CDR3 has 15 residues. The trim removed 5 bases at V and 5 bases at J, leaving 11 bases unmatched. The V gene's germline CDR1 is SGHDT and CDR2 YYEEEE. The CDR3 spells CASRPAGEGWETQYF. The CDR3 bases are TGTGCCAGCAGACCAGCGGGAGAGGGGTGGGAGACCCAGTACTTC.

The chain links TRBV5-6 to TRBJ2-7; D perhaps matches TRBD1 (5 bases). The CDR3 totals 16 residues. V shed 0 bases and J shed 4 bases, with 17 bases lying between them. Germline values: CDR1 SGHDT, CDR2 YYEEEE. The CDR3 DNA follows: TGTGCCAGCAGCTTGGGGGGCGTTGGCAGACCTTACGAGCAGTACTTC. Encoded protein: CASSLGGVGRPYEQYF.

V usage is TRBV2 and J usage is TRBJ1-5, with D uncertain. The CDR3 length is 15 residues. Germline V CDR1 and CDR2: SNHLY, FYNNEI. V was shortened by 7 bases and J by 5 bases, with 18 bases between the two germline ends. The CDR3 nucleotides read TGTGCCAGCACCGGAGGTGCAGACTTCCATCAGCCCCAGCATTTT. It is translated as CASTGGADFHQPQHF.

The chain combines TRBV28 with TRBJ2-7, with D possibly TRBD2 on 6 matching bases. V dropped 3 bases and J dropped 3 bases, with 15 bases sitting between them. The V gene's germline CDR1 is MDHEN and CDR2 SYDVKM. The length of the CDR3 is 15 residues. For the CDR3, the DNA is TGTGCCAGCAGTTTTTCTGGAGGGCGGAGCTACGAGCAGTACTTC. Amino acid sequence: CASSFSGGRSYEQYF.

This rearrangement joins TRBV6-6 to TRBJ1-6; TRBD1 is a possible D gene (6 bases). The V end was cut by 5 bases, the J end by 7 bases, with 15 bases between. CDR1 is MNHNY, CDR2 SVGAGI, per germline (reference sequence). The CDR3 totals 15 residues. The CDR3 loop reads CASSVTGGENSPLHF. CDR3 DNA: TGTGCCAGCAGTGTGACAGGAGGTGAAAATTCACCCCTCCACTTT.

The CDR3 nucleotides read TGTGCCTGGAGTGCCAACGATCTAGGAAGGAGCTCCTACGAGCAGTACTTC. Protein product: CAWSANDLGRSSYEQYF. The chain joins TRBV30 to TRBJ2-7; D is unresolved. CDR3 length equals 17 residues. The germline V gene encodes CDR1 GTSNPN and CDR2 SVGIG (reference sequence). V lost 1 base and J 0 bases, leaving 19 bases between the germline ends.

The rearrangement joins TRBV11-2 to TRBJ2-1; D not certain. CDR1 is SGHAT and CDR2 is FQNNGV in the germline V gene. The V end was cut by 7 bases, the J end by 1 base, with 8 bases between. This CDR3 has 13 residues. The CDR3 region is CASNDISYNEQFF. For the CDR3, the DNA is TGTGCCAGCAACGACATTTCCTACAATGAGCAGTTCTTC.

This chain joins TRBV6-1 and TRBJ2-7, with 8 bases fitting TRBD1. The CDR3 is 14 residues long. With V trimmed by 8 bases and J by 0 bases, 6 bases remained unmatched. The germline V gene encodes CDR1 MNHNS and CDR2 SASEGT. The CDR3 here is CASWGTGNSYEQYF. The CDR3 DNA reads as TGTGCCAGCTGGGGGACAGGTAACTCCTACGAGCAGTACTTC.

The chain uses TRBV6-5 and TRBJ1-5; D not certain. V shed 6 bases and J shed 6 bases, with 15 bases lying between them. CDR3 length equals 14 residues. The germline CDR1 and CDR2 sequences are MNHEY and SVGAGI. CDR3 residues: CASSRIGFGQPQHF. The CDR3, as DNA: TGTGCCAGCAGCCGAATCGGGTTTGGTCAGCCCCAGCATTTT.

This clone came up once. This chain links TRBV18 with TRBJ1-1, with no clear D. V gave up 6 bases and J gave up 2 bases, with 13 bases separating them. The CDR3 covers 14 residues. Germline loops: CDR1 KGHSH, CDR2 LQKENI. The CDR3 nucleotides read TGTGCCAGCTCGCCTAACCCGGTAAACACTGAAGCTTTCTTT. Amino acids: CASSPNPVNTEAFF.

The genes are TRBV6-5 and TRBJ2-6, with D hard to call. V lost 7 bases and J lost 0, with 7 bases in between. CDR1 and CDR2 (germline): MNHEY, SVGAGI. This CDR3 has 14 residues. The CDR3 reads CASKVASGANVLTF. DNA for the CDR3: TGTGCCAGCAAGGTAGCCTCTGGGGCCAACGTCCTGACTTTC.

The chain couples TRBV6-1 to TRBJ2-3; D might be TRBD2 (6 bases). CDR3 length: 14 residues. V was trimmed by 5 bases and J by 0 bases, leaving 9 bases between them. Germline lookup yields CDR1 MNHNS and CDR2 SASEGT. DNA of the CDR3: TGTGCCAGCAGTTCCGGGACTAGCACAGATACGCAGTATTTT. It is translated as CASSSGTSTDTQYF.

The chain couples TRBV19 to TRBJ1-2, with D unresolved. CDR3 length equals 12 residues. Germline CDR1 reads LNHDA; CDR2 reads SQIVND (reference sequence). Deletions cut 7 bases from V and 2 bases from J, with 8 bases between. The CDR3 coding sequence is TGTGCCAGTACTACTGAGAACTATGGCTACACCTTC. It translates to CASTTENYGYTF.

This chain connects TRBV7-9 to TRBJ1-1; D is uncertain. Germline CDR1 SEHNR, CDR2 FQNEAQ (reference sequence). Trimming stripped 8 bases from V and 5 bases from J, with 12 bases between. This CDR3 contains 12 residues. This CDR3 reads CASGQEETEAFF. The CDR3 DNA sequence: TGTGCCAGCGGCCAAGAGGAAACTGAAGCTTTCTTT.

This rearrangement joins TRBV7-2 to TRBJ2-7; TRBD1 matches 8 bases. The ends lost 5 bases at V and 5 bases at J; junction bases unmatched: 8. CDR1 and CDR2 (germline): SGHTA, FQGNSA. This CDR3 comprises 14 residues. CDR3 residues: CASSLDRVAHEQYF. The CDR3 coding sequence is TGTGCCAGCAGCCTGGACAGGGTCGCGCACGAGCAGTACTTC.